These 14 T cell receptor beta chains were sequenced from one sample in a study of metastatic and nonmetastatic thyroid tumors. Ahead of thyroid surgery, no patient had received treatment of any kind. TCRdb reprocessed the PCR reads via MiXCR. This sample has about 38,000 clones; around 47% occur once, and the top ten carry approximately 25%. Sequencing was done on a sample of tumor tissue. These receptors were taken from a male donor with papillary thyroid cancer or a benign thyroid nodule (not recorded which). Some clones in this sample may be carry-over from other donors' samples.

This clone was recorded a few times. The chain employs TRBV6-2 or TRBV6-3 and TRBJ2-3; the match to TRBD2 covers 10 bases. After removal of 5 bases from V and 5 bases from J, the junction contained 4 bases not matched to a gene. The CDR3 consists of 14 residues. The germline V gene has CDR1 MNHEY and CDR2 SVGEGT. CDR3 sequence: CASSQRLAGDTQYF. CDR3 DNA: TGTGCCAGCAGTCAACGACTAGCGGGAGATACGCAGTATTTT.

This clone has a single count. The rearrangement uses TRBV4-2 and TRBJ2-2, with TRBD2 matching over 12 bases. The V gene's germline CDR1 is LGHNA and CDR2 YNFKEQ. This CDR3 has 15 amino acids. V dropped 4 bases and J dropped 4; count of bases not matched to a gene: 1. The CDR3 DNA reads as TGTGCCAGCAGCCCTAGCGGGGGGGGCACCGGGGAGCTGTTTTTT. It yields the protein CASSPSGGGTGELFF.

As regards this clone: The junction shows a germline mismatch at one end, possibly a read error. This sequence joins TRBV10-3 and TRBJ2-1; TRBD2 matches at 11 bases. This CDR3 is 15 amino acids long. From germline, CDR1 is ENHRY and CDR2 SYGVKD. CDR3 sequence: CASSSLAGGYNEQFF. CDR3 coding DNA: TGTGCCAGCAGTTCTCTAGCGGGGGGCTACAATGAGCAGTTCTTC.

The chain couples TRBV4-1 to TRBJ1-5; 10 positions match TRBD1. The germline V gene encodes CDR1 MGHRA and CDR2 YSYEKL. V lost 4 bases, J lost 5 bases, and 11 bases stayed unmatched. This CDR3 has 17 residues. This CDR3 is CASSPGPGQGIDQPQHF. The CDR3 coding sequence is TGCGCCAGCAGCCCCGGCCCGGGACAGGGGATAGATCAGCCCCAGCATTTT.

The chain employs TRBV18 and TRBJ2-1, with D possibly TRBD1 on 6 matching bases. V lost 3 bases to trimming and J lost 6 bases, with 15 bases between them. The CDR3 loop spans 15 amino acids. CDR1 is KGHSH, CDR2 LQKENI, per germline. CDR3 DNA: TGTGCCAGCTCACCGGAACAGGGTAGCAGCAATGAGCAGTTCTTC. Translation: CASSPEQGSSNEQFF.

This clone showed up just a few times. The chain links TRBV12-3 or TRBV12-4 to TRBJ2-3; 11 nucleotides line up with TRBD2. The CDR3 consists of 16 residues. J lost 3 bases, V lost 1 base, and 3 bases had no gene match. The CDR3 is CASSLDTSGSTDTQYF. The CDR3 bases are TGTGCCAGCAGTTTAGATACTAGCGGGAGTACAGATACGCAGTATTTT.

The CDR3 loop reads CATSGTGPTGELFF. The CDR3 DNA reads as TGTGCCACCAGCGGAACAGGGCCCACCGGGGAGCTGTTTTTT. This sequence joins TRBV24-1 and TRBJ2-2, with D possibly TRBD1 on 6 matching bases. Trimming took off 7 bases at V and 4 bases at J, with 12 bases between the two ends. The CDR3 runs to 14 residues. Germline CDR1 reads KGHDR; CDR2 reads SFDVKD.

The chain couples TRBV20-1 to TRBJ1-2, with a weak D call TRBD1 (5 bases). CDR1 DFQATT and CDR2 SNEGSKA come from the germline V gene (reference sequence). This CDR3 region has 14 residues. V lost 1 base and J lost 2, with 11 bases in between. The CDR3 loop is CSARVPGQNYGYTF. In DNA, the CDR3 is TGCAGTGCTAGAGTGCCAGGGCAGAACTATGGCTACACCTTC.

The chain is built from TRBV20-1 and TRBJ1-2; no clear D. Germline V gives CDR1 DFQATT, CDR2 SNEGSKA (reference sequence). The CDR3 is made up of 12 amino acids. V shed 4 bases and J shed 6 bases, with 12 bases lying between them. The CDR3 reads CSATDLNDGYTF. The CDR3 nucleotides read TGCAGTGCTACCGATCTAAACGATGGCTACACCTTC.

A few counts support this clone. The gene calls are TRBV2 and TRBJ1-2, with 7 bases that match TRBD1. The junction had 11 bases not matched to a gene; V was cut back by 6 bases and J by 7 bases. The CDR3 has 14 amino acids. Germline V lookup: CDR1 SNHLY, CDR2 FYNNEI. DNA of the CDR3: TGTGCCAGCAGATGGCTGGAGACAGGGTTTGGCTACACCTTC. Protein: CASRWLETGFGYTF.

This clone was seen a handful of times. The V and J genes are TRBV6-5 and TRBJ1-5; D remains ambiguous. The CDR3 has 14 residues. V dropped 5 bases and J dropped 1 base, with 9 bases sitting between them. The germline gives CDR1 MNHEY, CDR2 SVGAGI. Here the CDR3 DNA reads TGTGCCAGCAGTCTGACATCGAGCAATCAGCCCCAGCATTTT. It is translated as CASSLTSSNQPQHF.

The chain combines TRBV18 with TRBJ1-2; D perhaps matches TRBD1 (5 bases). The CDR3 extends over 13 amino acids. CDR1 and CDR2 from the germline V gene are KGHSH and LQKENI. V shed 5 bases and J shed 8 bases, with 15 bases lying between them. CDR3 loop: CASSSGRESGYTF. The CDR3 DNA follows: TGTGCCAGCTCATCGGGACGCGAAAGCGGCTACACCTTC.

This CDR3 is CASSQDQIGVGYTF. Written as DNA, the CDR3 is TGTGCCAGCAGCCAAGATCAGATAGGGGTTGGCTACACCTTC. The chain joins TRBV3-1 to TRBJ1-2; a possible D gene is TRBD1 (5 bases). This CDR3 has 14 amino acids. Trimming took 0 bases from V and 7 from J, leaving 12 bases between them. Germline CDR1 LGHDT, CDR2 YNNKEL (reference sequence).

This clone has more than one count but fewer than ten. For the CDR3, the DNA is TGTGCCAGTAGTATCGCGAACAGCTGGAATTCACCCCTCCACTTT. Residues: CASSIANSWNSPLHF. The rearrangement links TRBV19 to TRBJ1-6; no clear D gene. Germline CDR1 reads LNHDA; CDR2 reads SQIVND (reference sequence). V was shortened by 3 bases and J by 7 bases, with 13 bases between the two germline ends. This CDR3 contains 15 residues.